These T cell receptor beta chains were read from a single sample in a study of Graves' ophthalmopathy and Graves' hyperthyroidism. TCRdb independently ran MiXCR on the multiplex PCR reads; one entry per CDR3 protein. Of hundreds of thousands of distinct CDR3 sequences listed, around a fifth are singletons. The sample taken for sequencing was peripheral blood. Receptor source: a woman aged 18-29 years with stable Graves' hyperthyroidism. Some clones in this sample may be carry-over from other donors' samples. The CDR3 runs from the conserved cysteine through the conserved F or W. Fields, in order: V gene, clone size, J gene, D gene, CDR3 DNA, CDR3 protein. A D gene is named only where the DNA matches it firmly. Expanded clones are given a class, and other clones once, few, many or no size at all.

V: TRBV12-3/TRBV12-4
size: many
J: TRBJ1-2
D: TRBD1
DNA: TGTGCCAGCAGACAGCAAGGACAGGTTGAAGGTTGGCATGGCTACACCTTC
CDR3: CASRQQGQVEGWHGYTF

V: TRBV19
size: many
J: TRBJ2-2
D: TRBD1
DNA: TGTGCCAGTAGTATGGGGACAGGGAGCACCGGGAAGCTGTTTTTT
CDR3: CASSMGTGSTGKLFF

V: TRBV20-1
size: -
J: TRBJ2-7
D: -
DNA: TGCAGTGCTAGCGTTCCGGGAACCCCCTACGAGCAGTACTTC
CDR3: CSASVPGTPYEQYF

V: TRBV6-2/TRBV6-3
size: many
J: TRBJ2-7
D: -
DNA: TGTGCCAGCAGTTACGAGGGACCGTCCTACGAGCAGTACTTC
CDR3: CASSYEGPSYEQYF

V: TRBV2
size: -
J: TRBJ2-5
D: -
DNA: TGTGCCAGCAGTGAACCTTCCAGGGATGTCCCTAACAGCGAGACCCAGTACTTC
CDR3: CASSEPSRDVPNSETQYF

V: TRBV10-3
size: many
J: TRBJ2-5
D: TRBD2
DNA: TGTGCCATCAGTGAGTCGACTATGGGAACTAGCGAACAAGAGACCCAGTACTTC
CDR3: CAISESTMGTSEQETQYF

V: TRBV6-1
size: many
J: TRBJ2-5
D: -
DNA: TGTGCCAGCAGTGAATCGGGGGCTGCGGCCAGGGTAGAGACCCAGTACTTC
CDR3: CASSESGAAARVETQYF

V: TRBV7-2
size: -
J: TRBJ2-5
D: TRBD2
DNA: TGTGCCAGCAGCTTACTAGCGGGGGGGGGAGAGACCCAGTACTTC
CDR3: CASSLLAGGGETQYF

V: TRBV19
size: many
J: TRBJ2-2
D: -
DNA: TGTGCCAGTAGTGAGTCCAGGGCGTGGGTCGGGGAGCTGTTTTTT
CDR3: CASSESRAWVGELFF

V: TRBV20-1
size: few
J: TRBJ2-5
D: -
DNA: TGCAGTGCCCGCCCCGGGACTCCTATATTCAAAGAGACCCAGTACTTC
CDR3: CSARPGTPIFKETQYF

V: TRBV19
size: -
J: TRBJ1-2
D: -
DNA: TGTGCCAGTAGTACGCCGCCGGTCAACTATGGCTACACCTTC
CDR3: CASSTPPVNYGYTF

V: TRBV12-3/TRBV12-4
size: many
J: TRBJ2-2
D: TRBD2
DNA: TGTGCCAGCAGTTTCTCAGCGGGGGGGATCACCGGGGAGCTGTTTTTT
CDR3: CASSFSAGGITGELFF

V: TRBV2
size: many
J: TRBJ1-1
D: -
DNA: TGTGCCAGCAGTGAATCCAGGGTGGCTGAAGCTTTCTTT
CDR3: CASSESRVAEAFF

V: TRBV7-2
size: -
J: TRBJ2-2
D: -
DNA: TGTGCCAGCAGCTTCAGCCCTAGCGCCGCGAACACCGGGGAGCTGTTTTTT
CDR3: CASSFSPSAANTGELFF

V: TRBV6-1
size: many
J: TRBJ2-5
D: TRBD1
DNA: TGTGCCAGCCTTGAGGGCCTGAGGGGGCGAGAGACCCAGTACTTC
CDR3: CASLEGLRGRETQYF

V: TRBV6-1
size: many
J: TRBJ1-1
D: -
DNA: TGTGCCAGCAGTGAATCTCCGGCTGGGAACACTGAAGCTTTCTTT
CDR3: CASSESPAGNTEAFF

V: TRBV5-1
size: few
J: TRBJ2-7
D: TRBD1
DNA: TGCGCCAGCAGCACGACAGGGGTGGGGCAGTACTTC
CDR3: CASSTTGVGQYF

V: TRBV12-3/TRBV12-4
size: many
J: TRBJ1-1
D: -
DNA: TGTGCCAGCAGTTTAGCGCAGGGAATGAGAGAGGCTGAAGCTTTCTTT
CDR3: CASSLAQGMREAEAFF

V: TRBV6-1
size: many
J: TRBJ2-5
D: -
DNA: TGTGCCAGCAGTCTCGCGCAGGCTGCCAACGGACTCCAAGAGACCCAGTACTTC
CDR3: CASSLAQAANGLQETQYF

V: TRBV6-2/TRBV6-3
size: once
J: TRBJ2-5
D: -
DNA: TGTGCCAGCAGTTACGTTTCGGATCGAGAGACCCAGTACTTC
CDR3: CASSYVSDRETQYF

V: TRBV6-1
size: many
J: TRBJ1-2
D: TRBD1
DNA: TGTGCCAGCGGGACAGGGACCAATGGCTACACCTTC
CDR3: CASGTGTNGYTF

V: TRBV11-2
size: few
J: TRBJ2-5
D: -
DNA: TGTGCCAGCAGCTTAGGAGGCCGGACGACCCAAGAGACCCAGTACTTC
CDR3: CASSLGGRTTQETQYF

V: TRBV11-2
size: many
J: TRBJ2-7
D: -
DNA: TGTGCCAGCAGCTTAGGTGCAGGGCTGTACGAGCAGTACTTC
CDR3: CASSLGAGLYEQYF

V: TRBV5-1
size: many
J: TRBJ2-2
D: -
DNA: TGCGCCAGCAGCTTGGGGTGGGGGCTTGGCACCGGGGAGCTGTTTTTT
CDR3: CASSLGWGLGTGELFF

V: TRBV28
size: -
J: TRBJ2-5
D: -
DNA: TGTGCCAGCAGTTTTGGAGGGGGAGGAGGAGAGACCCAGTACTTC
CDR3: CASSFGGGGGETQYF

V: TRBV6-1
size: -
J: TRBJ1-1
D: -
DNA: TGTGCCAGCAGGCCCTGGGACACTGAAGCTTTCTTT
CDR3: CASRPWDTEAFF

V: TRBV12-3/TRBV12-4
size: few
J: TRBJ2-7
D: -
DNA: TGTGCCAGCAGTCAATACCGGGACCAGCGGTACTTC
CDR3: CASSQYRDQRYF

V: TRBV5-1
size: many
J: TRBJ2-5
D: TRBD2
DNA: TGCGCCAGCAGCCCCCCCAGCGGGAGTGCGGGAGAGACCCAGTACTTC
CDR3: CASSPPSGSAGETQYF

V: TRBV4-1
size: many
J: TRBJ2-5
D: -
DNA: TGCGCCAGCAGCCCGGCGGTGTACGGAGAGACCCAGTACTTC
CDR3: CASSPAVYGETQYF

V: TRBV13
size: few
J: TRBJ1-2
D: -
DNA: TGTGCCAGCAGCTTAGGCAATAGGGAGGCCTATGGCTACACCTTC
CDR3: CASSLGNREAYGYTF

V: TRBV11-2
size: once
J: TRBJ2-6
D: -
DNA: TGTGCCAGCAGCTCGAACAGATTTTCTGGGGCCAACGTCCTGACTTTC
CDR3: CASSSNRFSGANVLTF

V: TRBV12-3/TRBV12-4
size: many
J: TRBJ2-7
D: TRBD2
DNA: TGTGCCAGCAGCCAACTGGCGGGAGTGTACGAGCAGTACTTC
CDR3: CASSQLAGVYEQYF

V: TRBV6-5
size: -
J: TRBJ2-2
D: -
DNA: TGTGCCAGCAGTTACTCGACTAGGTTCACCGGGGAGCTGTTTTTT
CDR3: CASSYSTRFTGELFF

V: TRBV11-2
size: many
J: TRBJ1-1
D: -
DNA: TGTGCCAGCACCTCGCGGCCAGACACTGAAGCTTTCTTT
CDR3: CASTSRPDTEAFF

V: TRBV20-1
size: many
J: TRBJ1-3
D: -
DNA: TGCAGTGCTAGGGGGGACGGGCTAAACACCATATATTTT
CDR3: CSARGDGLNTIYF

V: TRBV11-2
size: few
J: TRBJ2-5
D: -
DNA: TGTGCCAGCAGCTTAGACGGCGGGGCGCAAGAGACCCAGTACTTC
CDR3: CASSLDGGAQETQYF

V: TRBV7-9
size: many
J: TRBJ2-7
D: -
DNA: TGTGCCAGCAGCTCCGGTAGGGGGTTAGAGCAGTACTTC
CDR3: CASSSGRGLEQYF

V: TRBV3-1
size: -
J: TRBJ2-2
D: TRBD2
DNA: TGTGCCAGCAGACAACTCTTGGTAGCGGGAGAAAGTAACACCGGGGAGCTGTTTTTT
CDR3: CASRQLLVAGESNTGELFF

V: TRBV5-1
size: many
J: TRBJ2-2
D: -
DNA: TGCGCCAGCAGCTTTGGAGACTCGAACACCGGGGAGCTGTTTTTT
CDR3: CASSFGDSNTGELFF

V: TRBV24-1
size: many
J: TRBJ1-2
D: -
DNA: TGTGCCACCAGTGATGGTGGAGGCTACACCTTC
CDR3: CATSDGGGYTF

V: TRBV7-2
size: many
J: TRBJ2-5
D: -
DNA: TGTGCCAGCAGCTTGGGGCGAGGCGGGACGGGGTACTTC
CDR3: CASSLGRGGTGYF

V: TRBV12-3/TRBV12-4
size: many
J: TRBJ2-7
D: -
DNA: TGTGCCAGTTCTACGCCACCCCGGGGGTACGAGCAGTACTTC
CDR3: CASSTPPRGYEQYF

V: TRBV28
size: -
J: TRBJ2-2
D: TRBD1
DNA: TGTGCCAGCAGCCTAGGGGGGACAGGGTTGACCGGGGAGCTGTTTTTT
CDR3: CASSLGGTGLTGELFF

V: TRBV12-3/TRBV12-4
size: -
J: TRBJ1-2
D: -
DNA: TGTGCCAGCAGTTGGTCAGGTGGTGGCTACACCTTC
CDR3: CASSWSGGGYTF

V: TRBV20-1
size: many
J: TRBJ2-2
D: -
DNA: TGCAGTCAACGGGGACTCCAACCCGGGGAGCTGTTTTTT
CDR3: CSQRGLQPGELFF

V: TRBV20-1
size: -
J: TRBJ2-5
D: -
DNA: TGCAGTGCTAGAGAGGCCGAGGCTCAAGAGACCCAGTACTTC
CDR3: CSAREAEAQETQYF

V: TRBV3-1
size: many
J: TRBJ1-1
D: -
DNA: TGTGCCAGCAGCCAGGTCCGGGGGATTTCTGAAGCTTTCTTT
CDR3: CASSQVRGISEAFF

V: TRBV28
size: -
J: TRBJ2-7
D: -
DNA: TGTGCCAGCAGTCTCACGGGGGCCCGTTGGTACGAGCAGTACTTC
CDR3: CASSLTGARWYEQYF

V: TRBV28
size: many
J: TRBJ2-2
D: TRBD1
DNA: TGTGCCAGCAGCCCTACAGGGGGCGCCGGAACCGGGGAGCTGTTTTTT
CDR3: CASSPTGGAGTGELFF

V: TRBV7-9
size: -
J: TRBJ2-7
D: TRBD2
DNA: TGTGCCAGCAGCTTAGTACTAGCGGTGTCCTACGAGCAGTACTTC
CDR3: CASSLVLAVSYEQYF

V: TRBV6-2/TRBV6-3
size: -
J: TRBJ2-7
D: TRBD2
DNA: TGTGCCAGCATCGCCAGCGGGGCCCCCTACGAGCAGTACTTC
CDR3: CASIASGAPYEQYF

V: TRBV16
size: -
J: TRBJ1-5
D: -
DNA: TGTGCCAGCAGCCAATTCTTCGGCGAGAATCAGCCCCAGCATTTT
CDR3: CASSQFFGENQPQHF

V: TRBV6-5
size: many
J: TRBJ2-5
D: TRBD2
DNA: TGTGCCAGCAGCTACCCCCCCCTAGCGGGGGGTCAAGAGACCCAGTACTTC
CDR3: CASSYPPLAGGQETQYF

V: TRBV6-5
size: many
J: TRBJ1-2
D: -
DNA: TGTGCCAGCAGTTACTCGAAAAGGACCGGTTATGGCTACACCTTC
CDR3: CASSYSKRTGYGYTF

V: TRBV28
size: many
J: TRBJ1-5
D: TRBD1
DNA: TGTGCCAGCAGTTTGACAGGGGGCTGGGGTCAGCCCCAGCATTTT
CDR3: CASSLTGGWGQPQHF